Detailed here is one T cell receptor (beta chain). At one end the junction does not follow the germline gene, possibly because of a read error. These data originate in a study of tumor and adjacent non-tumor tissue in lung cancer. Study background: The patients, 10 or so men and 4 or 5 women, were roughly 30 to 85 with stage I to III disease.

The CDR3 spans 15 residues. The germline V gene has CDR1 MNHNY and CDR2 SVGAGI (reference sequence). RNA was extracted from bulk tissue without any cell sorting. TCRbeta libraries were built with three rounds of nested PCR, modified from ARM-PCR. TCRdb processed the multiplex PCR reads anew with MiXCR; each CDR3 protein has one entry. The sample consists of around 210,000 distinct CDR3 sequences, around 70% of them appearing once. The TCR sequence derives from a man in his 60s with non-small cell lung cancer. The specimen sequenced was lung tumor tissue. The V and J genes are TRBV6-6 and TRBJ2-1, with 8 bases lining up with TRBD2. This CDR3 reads CASSQLAEVHNEKFF. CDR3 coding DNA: TGTGCCAGCAGTCAACTAGCGGAAGTACACAATGAGAAGTTCTTC.